This T cell receptor beta chain stems from a study of blood T cells in healthy people across ages. The CDR3 has 17 residues. Germline V gene data show CDR1 as LGHDT and CDR2 as YNNKEL (reference sequence). Between the trimmed V and J ends, which lost 0 bases and 1 base, there was a span of 15 bases. It was with a sample-barcoded 5' primer and a J-beta primer mix that a second PCR of about 6 to 11 cycles was run. From the 5' RACE reads, TCRdb called clonotypes with MiXCR, one entry per CDR3 protein. The sample gives hundreds of thousands of distinct CDR3 sequences, around 25% of which show up once; 9.4% is in the top ten. The sample also formed part of further work on T cells of mothers and their children. From that report: Researchers found no T cell clones that were persistent and microchimeric.

Sequenced sample: blood. This clonotype originated in a boy aged 5 to 17 in good health. The chain uses TRBV3-1 and TRBJ1-1; no reliable D call. The CDR3 reads CASSQEIWEGKNTEAFF. Here the CDR3 DNA reads TGTGCCAGCAGCCAAGAAATTTGGGAGGGTAAGAACACTGAAGCTTTCTTT. The whole variable domain, remainder taken from reference TRBV3-1 and TRBJ1-1, is DTAVSQTPKYLVTQMGNDKSIKCEQNLGHDTMYWYKQDSKKFLKIMFSYNNKELIINETVPNRFSPKSPDKAHLNLHINSLELGDSAVYFCASSQEIWEGKNTEAFFGQGTRLTVV.